These T cell receptor beta chains were read from a single sample in a study of shared clonotypes between healthy human individuals. Sequenced by immunoSEQ multiplex PCR; TCRdb stores in-frame clones only, minus some. The data contain some 700,000 clones, 90% of them seen just once; the ten biggest clones take up approximately 35%. Sequencing was carried out using memory CD8+ T cells from PBMCs. These TCRs come from a man aged 18 to 29 in good health. Some clones in this sample may be carry-over from other donors' samples. CDR3s include the opening cysteine and the closing phenylalanine or tryptophan. A D gene is named only where the DNA matches it firmly. Clone size is given for some rows only: seen once, a few or many times, or a class if the clone is expanded.

j_gene	len	v_gene	d_gene	abundance	CDR3nt	CDR3aa
TRBJ2-7	14	TRBV5-1	TRBD1	-	TGCGCCAGCAGCCGAACCAGGGGGCAGGTCGAGCAGTACTTC	CASSRTRGQVEQYF
TRBJ2-1	14	TRBV28	-	-	TGTGCCAGCAGCCCCCCGGGGGACTACAATGAGCAGTTCTTC	CASSPPGDYNEQFF
TRBJ2-5	12	TRBV10-2	-	-	TGCGCCAGCAGCGGAGGGGAAGAGACCCAGTACTTC	CASSGGEETQYF
TRBJ2-7	16	TRBV28	-	-	TGTGCCAGCAGTCTGGACCCGGCAGACGAATACTACGAGCAGTACTTC	CASSLDPADEYYEQYF
TRBJ2-5	17	TRBV19	TRBD2	-	TGTGCCAGTAGTACACTAGCGGAGCATGTCCTTGGGGAGACCCAGTACTTC	CASSTLAEHVLGETQYF
TRBJ2-4	13	TRBV27	-	-	TGTGCCAGCAGTTTTTCACTAGCTAACATTCAGTACTTC	CASSFSLANIQYF
TRBJ2-7	16	TRBV5-6	-	-	TGTGCCAGCAGCTTGGGGTCTGGGGGGTACTCCTACGAGCAGTACTTC	CASSLGSGGYSYEQYF
TRBJ2-5	12	TRBV11-2	-	-	TGTGCCAGCAGCTTAGATCGAGTAGCCCAGTACTTC	CASSLDRVAQYF
TRBJ1-2	15	TRBV19	-	-	TGTGCCAGTAGTGGCCGAGTAGGGGGGATTTATGGCTACACCTTC	CASSGRVGGIYGYTF
TRBJ2-5	14	TRBV11-1	TRBD2	few	TGTGCCAGCAGCCCGTTAGCGGGAGAAGAGACCCAGTACTTC	CASSPLAGEETQYF
TRBJ2-2	17	TRBV5-1	-	-	TGCGCCAGCGGGGTTCCAAGAGAGGGGGCGAACACCGGGGAGCTGTTTTTT	CASGVPREGANTGELFF
TRBJ2-1	17	TRBV6-1	-	-	TGTGCCAGCAGTGAAGCGGGGCACGAGAGCTCCTACAATGAGCAGTTCTTC	CASSEAGHESSYNEQFF
TRBJ1-1	15	TRBV6-5	-	once	TGTGCCAGCAGTTACAGGGGGACCTGGGGCACTGAAGCTTTCTTT	CASSYRGTWGTEAFF
TRBJ2-7	14	TRBV10-2	-	-	TGCGCCAGCCAGCCTCCTAGCGCCACCTACGAGCAGTACTTC	CASQPPSATYEQYF